The 17 T cell receptor beta chains below all came from one sample that was sequenced in a study of blood T cell repertoires in COVID-19. Measured with immunoSEQ multiplex PCR; TCRdb has only the in-frame clones, and not every one. Among about 270,000 clones listed, approximately 81% were seen once. Sequenced material: peripheral blood. These receptors came from a woman aged 18-30 years with acute or convalescent COVID-19.

CDR3: CASSFHQVRLGYTF. DNA for the CDR3: TGTGCCAGCAGCTTCCATCAGGTCCGGTTGGGCTACACCTTC. The rearrangement links TRBV5-8 to TRBJ1-2; D is ambiguous. The length of the CDR3 is 14 residues. Looked up from germline, CDR1 is SGHTS and CDR2 is YDEGEE. The V end was cut by 2 bases, the J end by 8 bases, with 16 bases between.

The table lists this clone with a count of one. V usage is TRBV11-2 and J usage is TRBJ2-1; 7 positions agree with TRBD2. CDR1 and CDR2 (germline): SGHAT, FQNNGV. V lost 5 bases and J lost 8; bases outside the gene matches: 15. The length of the CDR3 is 16 residues. The CDR3 is CASSPIGGGLGDEQFF. CDR3 nucleotides: TGTGCCAGCAGCCCGATTGGGGGAGGGCTTGGGGATGAGCAGTTCTTC.

The chain links TRBV2 to TRBJ1-1, with D perhaps TRBD1 (5 bases). V was cut by 3 bases and J by 1 base, with 9 bases left in between. CDR1 is SNHLY and CDR2 is FYNNEI in the germline V gene. There are 14 residues in the CDR3. The CDR3 here is CASSDSQGNTEAFF. The CDR3 DNA sequence: TGTGCCAGCAGTGACAGTCAGGGGAACACTGAAGCTTTCTTT.

J is TRBJ1-2 and V is TRBV28, with TRBD1 matching over 9 bases. CDR3 length: 17 amino acids. Trimming removed 5 bases from V and 4 bases from J; junction bases left unmatched: 14. Germline values: CDR1 MDHEN, CDR2 SYDVKM. CDR3 region: CASSPRDRVGAPYGYTF. In nucleotides, the CDR3 is TGTGCCAGCAGTCCCCGGGACAGGGTTGGGGCTCCCTATGGCTACACCTTC.

The rearrangement links TRBV7-9 to TRBJ1-4, with D maybe TRBD1 (6 bases). The CDR3 consists of 14 residues. Germline V gene data show CDR1 as SEHNR and CDR2 as FQNEAQ (reference sequence). Trimming shortened V by 5 bases and J by 15 bases, and 22 bases separated the two germline ends. The CDR3 DNA is TGTGCCAGCAGCCCCCAAAGACAGGAGAAAAACTTGTTTTTT. Translated, it gives CASSPQRQEKNLFF.

The rearrangement uses TRBV2 and TRBJ2-1; possibly TRBD2 for D (5 bases). CDR3 length equals 13 residues. V gave up 6 bases and J gave up 8 bases, with 14 bases separating them. Germline CDR1 reads SNHLY; CDR2 reads FYNNEI. The DNA of the CDR3 is TGTGCCAGCAGGGACGGGATAAGGGATGAGCAGTTCTTC. This sequence encodes CASRDGIRDEQFF.

This sequence joins TRBV6-5 and TRBJ1-2; TRBD1 agrees at 8 bases. V trimming: 6 bases; J trimming: 13 bases; junction bases outside the gene matches: 16. CDR1 MNHEY and CDR2 SVGAGI come from the germline V gene. The CDR3 is 14 residues long. The CDR3: CASRNRGALSWGTF. The DNA for the CDR3 is TGTGCCAGCAGGAACAGGGGGGCCCTCTCATGGGGCACCTTC.

The V gene is TRBV5-6, the J gene TRBJ2-1; 14 bases match TRBD2. The V gene end was trimmed by 7 bases and the J gene end by 2 bases; junction bases not matched to a gene: 5. Germline V CDR1 and CDR2: SGHDT, YYEEEE. CDR3 length: 16 residues. CDR3 bases: TGTGCCAGCGGCGGGACTAGCGGGGGAACCTACAATGAGCAGTTCTTC. Its translation: CASGGTSGGTYNEQFF.

Here the CDR3 DNA reads TGTGCCAGCAGTTTATCAACCAGAGAGCAGTACTTC. Protein sequence: CASSLSTREQYF. The J gene is TRBJ2-7, the V gene TRBV28; the D is unclear. Trimming stripped 1 base from V and 7 bases from J, with 8 bases between. CDR1 is MDHEN and CDR2 is SYDVKM in the germline V gene. The CDR3 loop spans 12 amino acids.

The V call is TRBV6-5, the J call TRBJ2-1, with TRBD2 identical over 11 bases. The CDR3 is 15 amino acids. The V gene end was trimmed by 6 bases and the J gene end by 3 bases; junction bases not matched to a gene: 4. CDR1 and CDR2 (germline): MNHEY, SVGAGI. In nucleotides, the CDR3 is TGTGCCAGCAGCAAAGGGACTAGCGGCTACAATGAGCAGTTCTTC. As protein: CASSKGTSGYNEQFF.

This chain connects TRBV7-2 to TRBJ2-7; D remains ambiguous. The germline V and J ends were trimmed by 1 base and 2 bases, with 12 bases remaining between them. The germline CDR1 and CDR2 sequences are SGHTA and FQGNSA. CDR3 length: 15 amino acids. The CDR3 spells CASSLDSSGTYEQYF. CDR3 nucleotide sequence: TGTGCCAGCAGCTTAGATTCCTCAGGAACCTACGAGCAGTACTTC.

The chain recombines TRBV28 with TRBJ1-5; D might be TRBD1 (6 bases). CDR1 is MDHEN and CDR2 is SYDVKM in the germline V gene. The CDR3 runs 14 residues. Trimming shortened V by 4 bases and J by 5 bases, and 12 bases separated the two germline ends. The CDR3 nucleotides are TGTGCCAGCAGTTCTCCGGACAGAGATCAGCCCCAGCATTTT. Protein: CASSSPDRDQPQHF.

The V call is TRBV9, the J call TRBJ2-5; 7 bases are shared with TRBD2. The CDR3 consists of 16 residues. J gave up 2 bases and V 0 bases, and 7 bases lay outside the gene matches. CDR1 SGDLS and CDR2 YYNGEE come from the germline V gene. The CDR3 sequence: CASSVGGGLAQETQYF. In nucleotides, the CDR3 is TGTGCCAGCAGCGTAGGCGGGGGACTCGCACAAGAGACCCAGTACTTC.

Details on this clone: The junction and the germline gene differ at one end; a read error may be behind it. The V call is TRBV18, the J call TRBJ2-1; 11 bases align to TRBD1. CDR3 length equals 16 residues. The germline gives CDR1 KGHSH, CDR2 LQKENI. Written as DNA, the CDR3 is TGTGCCAACTCACCACCGGGACAGGGGGCCTACAATGAGCAGTTCTTC. Translation: CANSPPGQGAYNEQFF.

The CDR3 region has the DNA TGTGCCAGCAGTTACGATCTAGCGGGAGATGGTGAGCAGTTCTTC. Encoded protein: CASSYDLAGDGEQFF. The V call is TRBV6-5, the J call TRBJ2-1, with 10 nucleotides matching TRBD2. The CDR3 sequence is 15 residues long. V shed 2 bases and J 9 bases; nucleotides not matched to a gene: 7. CDR1 is MNHEY, CDR2 SVGAGI, per germline.

The J gene is TRBJ1-1, the V gene TRBV12-3 or TRBV12-4; D unresolved. Trimming took 3 bases from V and 4 from J, leaving 6 bases between them. The CDR3 contains 12 residues. CDR3 sequence (DNA): TGTGCCAGCAGTTTCGGAGTCACTGAAGCTTTCTTT. Residues: CASSFGVTEAFF.

This clone was detected only a few times. This chain joins TRBV19 and TRBJ1-1; D not certain. This CDR3 contains 13 residues. Trimming cost V 3 bases and J 4 bases, with 9 bases left between them. Germline loops: CDR1 LNHDA, CDR2 SQIVND (reference sequence). The CDR3 DNA sequence: TGTGCCAGTAGTATCGGTAGAGGCACTGAAGCTTTCTTT. Protein: CASSIGRGTEAFF.